The 11 T cell receptor beta chains in this list originate from one sample, sequenced in a study of blood T cells in healthy people across ages. A second PCR of about 6 to 11 cycles used a sample-barcoded 5' primer and a J-beta primer mix. MiXCR, run by TCRdb on the 5' RACE reads, gives a single entry per CDR3 protein. The sample yields about 670,000 distinct CDR3 sequences, about 50% seen once. The sample was blood. The receptors were sampled from a woman aged 80 or over in good health.

Only a few counts were recorded for this clonotype. The chain has TRBV2 and TRBJ2-5; D assignment may be TRBD1 or TRBD2 (6 bases each). The CDR3 consists of 16 residues. Deletions cut 5 bases from V and 2 bases from J, with 18 bases between. Germline-derived CDR1 and CDR2 are SNHLY and FYNNEI. The CDR3 region has the DNA TGTGCCAGCAGTACCGGCCTCGAGGGGGGACAAGAGACCCAGTACTTC. Translated, it gives CASSTGLEGGQETQYF.

V usage is TRBV20-1 and J usage is TRBJ2-2; D ambiguous. The germline gives CDR1 DFQATT, CDR2 SNEGSKA (reference sequence). V lost 6 bases and J 0 bases, leaving 14 bases between the germline ends. This CDR3 spans 15 amino acids. The CDR3 region has the DNA TGCAGTGCCGGGCCGGTGAGTCCGAACACCGGGGAGCTGTTTTTT. Protein sequence: CSAGPVSPNTGELFF.

The chain has TRBV20-1 and TRBJ2-1, with D uncertain. V was shortened by 6 bases and J by 5 bases, with 11 bases between the two germline ends. In germline, CDR1 is DFQATT, CDR2 SNEGSKA (reference sequence). The CDR3 length is 12 residues. This CDR3 reads CSASSNDNEQFF. The CDR3 coding sequence is TGCAGTGCCTCCTCGAATGACAATGAGCAGTTCTTC.

The sample holds a few counts of this clonotype. The chain couples TRBV27 to TRBJ1-1; 10 bases are shared with TRBD1. V dropped 4 bases and J dropped 4; count of bases not matched to a gene: 9. Germline values: CDR1 MNHEY, CDR2 SMNVEV (reference sequence). This CDR3 has 16 amino acids. The CDR3 is CASSYLGTGVVTEAFF. CDR3 nucleotide sequence: TGTGCCAGCAGTTACCTTGGGACAGGGGTGGTCACTGAAGCTTTCTTT.

The rearrangement joins TRBV11-2 to TRBJ1-1, with TRBD1 matching 12 bases. CDR3 length equals 16 residues. Germline V gene data show CDR1 as SGHAT and CDR2 as FQNNGV. V lost 4 bases and J lost 4; bases outside the gene matches: 7. CDR3 sequence (DNA): TGTGCCAGCAGCTCCCTCCGGGACAGGGGGCCCACTGAAGCTTTCTTT. Residues: CASSSLRDRGPTEAFF.

J is TRBJ2-5 and V is TRBV15; tentatively, D is TRBD1 (7 bases). V was shortened by 5 bases and J by 3 bases, with 13 bases between the two germline ends. The CDR3 has 14 amino acids. The germline gives CDR1 LNHNV, CDR2 YYDKDF (reference sequence). CDR3 DNA: TGTGCCACCAGCGCCAGGGGGGTAGAAGAGACCCAGTACTTC. Its protein product is CATSARGVEETQYF.

This clonotype was counted a few times. The chain is built from TRBV4-1 and TRBJ2-7; D gene uncertain. This CDR3 has 14 residues. Deletions cut 0 bases from V and 4 bases from J, with 10 bases between. CDR1 and CDR2 (germline): MGHRA, YSYEKL. DNA for the CDR3: TGCGCCAGCAGCCAAGATGCCCGGGTTTACGAGCAGTACTTC. Translation: CASSQDARVYEQYF.

V usage is TRBV27 and J usage is TRBJ2-6; a weak D match, TRBD2 (6 bases). The CDR3 covers 15 residues. V shed 6 bases and J shed 0 bases, with 9 bases lying between them. The V gene's germline CDR1 is MNHEY and CDR2 SMNVEV (reference sequence). The DNA of the CDR3 is TGTGCCAGCAGGGGACTGGGCTCTGGGGCCAACGTCCTGACTTTC. Translation: CASRGLGSGANVLTF. The entire variable domain, with the rest obtained from reference TRBV27 and TRBJ2-6, is as follows: EAQVTQNPRYLITVTGKKLTVTCSQNMNHEYMSWYRQDPGLGLRQIYYSMNVEVTDKGDVPEGYKVSRKEKRNFPLILESPSPNQTSLYFCASRGLGSGANVLTFGAGSRLTVL.

This clonotype was counted only a few times. The V call is TRBV6-1, the J call TRBJ2-2; 9 bases fit TRBD2. With V trimmed by 8 bases and J by 7 bases, 8 bases remained unmatched. The CDR3 is 14 amino acids. Germline CDR1 MNHNS, CDR2 SASEGT. The CDR3 is CASLERGARGELFF. In nucleotides, the CDR3 is TGTGCCAGCCTCGAGCGGGGGGCACGCGGGGAGCTGTTTTTT.

In its sample, this clonotype was seen a few times. The chain has TRBV29-1 and TRBJ2-7; D not resolved. Germline V gives CDR1 SQVTM, CDR2 ANQGSEA. CDR3 length equals 9 residues. Between the trimmed V and J ends, which lost 4 bases and 7 bases, there was a span of 5 bases. The CDR3 here is CSVGDEQYF. In DNA, the CDR3 is TGCAGCGTTGGGGATGAGCAGTACTTC.

The chain carries TRBV12-3 or TRBV12-4 and TRBJ1-2; D unclear. Trimming removed 0 bases at V and 1 base at J, with 6 bases between. The CDR3 is 14 amino acids. CDR3 sequence: CASSLAGINYGYTF. The CDR3 DNA follows: TGTGCCAGCAGTTTAGCCGGGATTAACTATGGCTACACCTTC.